This T cell receptor beta chain was recorded in a study of B cell selection in AIRE deficiency. Study-wide results and caveats: Shared Treg sequences were biased toward short CDR3s with few non-templated nucleotide insertions. Patient Tconv cells held 30% to 35% of Treg sequences shared by healthy donors. Only around a tenth of approximately 3,700 shared Treg sequences were patient-specific; 30% to 40% healthy-specific.

As concerns this clone: What it binds is not known.

Trimming took 6 bases from V and 7 from J, leaving 20 bases between them. CDR3 length: 15 residues. Germline values: CDR1 SGHRS, CDR2 YFSETQ. The regulatory T cell sort gate was CD4+CD25hiCD127low/negative. Original processing notes: Approximately 5.7x10^4 patient and just over 95,000 healthy donor TCRbeta sequences came from Tregs. The assay was immunoSEQ multiplex PCR, and TCRdb's table has in-frame clones only and misses some. The V and J calls and clone size are taken from that table; D and trimming were inferred from the DNA. The sample consists of about 21,000 clones, approximately 94% of them appearing once.

The TCR was taken from a human donor with AIRE deficiency. J is TRBJ2-1 and V is TRBV5-1, with D tentatively TRBD1 (6 bases). Sequenced input: Tregs sorted from PBMCs. DNA for the CDR3: TGCGCCAGCACGAGTGGGGGCCCAATACAAAATGAGCAGTTCTTC. This translates into CASTSGGPIQNEQFF.